The 15 T cell receptor beta chains below all came from one sample that was sequenced in a study of T cell repertoires in cytomegalovirus infection. TCRdb analysed the reads with MiXCR anew, one entry per CDR3 protein. The data show 830,000 or so distinct CDR3 sequences, approximately 32% seen once. Antigens for these TCRs are unknown. The sample consisted of cultured CD8+ T cells from PBMCs, taken from culture after CMV antigen stimulation. These TCRs come from a human donor in good health (CMV status not recorded). Some clones in this sample may be carry-over from other donors' samples.

V is TRBV6-1 and J is TRBJ2-1; 13 bases fit TRBD2. This CDR3 contains 15 residues. With 6 bases clipped from V and 5 bases from J, the junction kept 4 bases outside the gene matches. From germline, CDR1 is MNHNS and CDR2 SASEGT. CDR3 sequence (DNA): TGTGCCAGCAGCATAACTAGCGGGGGGGACAATGAGCAGTTCTTC. It is translated as CASSITSGGDNEQFF.

There are a few counts of this clonotype. This rearrangement joins TRBV11-2 to TRBJ2-5; unclear D gene. CDR3 length equals 18 residues. Trimming stripped 2 bases from V and 6 bases from J, with 25 bases between. From germline, CDR1 is SGHAT and CDR2 FQNNGV. The CDR3 DNA follows: TGTGCCAGCAGCTTAATGGAACTACAGCCTGGGAACGAGAAGACCCAGTACTTC. This sequence encodes CASSLMELQPGNEKTQYF.

V is TRBV2 and J is TRBJ1-1; D possibly corresponds to TRBD1 (6 bases). Germline V gene data show CDR1 as SNHLY and CDR2 as FYNNEI. V was pared by 6 bases and J by 1 base, with 12 bases between. CDR3 size: 14 residues. The CDR3 sequence: CASRGASENTEAFF. As DNA, the CDR3 is TGTGCCAGCAGGGGGGCGTCAGAGAACACTGAAGCTTTCTTT.

This clonotype was observed at least ten times. The V and J genes are TRBV7-6 and TRBJ2-1, with 7 bases aligning to TRBD1. From germline, CDR1 is SGHVS and CDR2 FNYEAQ. V lost 5 bases and J lost 5; bases outside the gene matches: 12. The CDR3 contains 16 residues. CDR3 amino acids: CASSTWDRRVDNEQFF. The CDR3 bases are TGTGCCAGCAGCACCTGGGACAGAAGGGTGGACAATGAGCAGTTCTTC.

This chain links TRBV7-9 with TRBJ2-5; TRBD1 is a possible D gene (5 bases). Germline lookup yields CDR1 SEHNR and CDR2 FQNEAQ (reference sequence). The CDR3 length is 14 residues. V was shortened by 2 bases and J by 5 bases, with 12 bases between the two germline ends. CDR3 nucleotides: TGTGCCAGCAGCTTAAGGACACCACGGGAGACCCAGTACTTC. It specifies CASSLRTPRETQYF.

As to this clonotype: The junction differs from germline at one of its ends, possibly a read error. The rearrangement uses TRBV10-2 and TRBJ1-2, with 8 bases that match TRBD1. The CDR3 spans 16 residues. Germline assignment: CDR1 WSHSY and CDR2 SAAADI. CDR3 sequence (DNA): TGCGCCAGCAGTGACAGGGGGCAGGGCCGCCCCTATCGCTACACCTTC. Its protein is CASSDRGQGRPYRYTF.

This clonotype was detected a few times. V usage is TRBV7-6 and J usage is TRBJ2-1, with 8 bases aligning to TRBD2. This CDR3 has 16 residues. CDR1 and CDR2 (germline): SGHVS, FNYEAQ. Losses at the gene ends were 1 base for V and 4 bases for J; bases not matched to a gene: 6. DNA for the CDR3: TGTGCCAGCAGCTTAGAGCCGGGGGGGCCATACAATGAGCAGTTCTTC. As protein: CASSLEPGGPYNEQFF.

This clonotype was found many times. In DNA form, the CDR3 reads TGTGCCAGCTTCACACCCGCGGGGGGGGGCGGGACAGATACGCAGTATTTT. It is translated as CASFTPAGGGGTDTQYF. The chain employs TRBV7-8 and TRBJ2-3; 9 nucleotides agree with TRBD2. The CDR3 is 17 residues long. J lost 3 bases, V lost 8 bases, and 15 bases had no gene match. CDR1 SGHVS and CDR2 FQNEAQ come from the germline V gene.

The chain joins TRBV7-9 to TRBJ2-1, with a possible D match to TRBD2 (6 bases). Trimming pared 0 bases from V and 1 base from J, leaving 10 bases between. CDR1 and CDR2 from the germline V gene are SEHNR and FQNEAQ (reference sequence). The CDR3 has 16 residues. The CDR3 here is CASSLASGASYNEQFF. The CDR3 coding sequence is TGTGCCAGCAGCTTAGCTAGCGGAGCTTCCTACAATGAGCAGTTCTTC.

V is TRBV4-1 and J is TRBJ1-5, with TRBD1 as a possible D gene (6 bases). Germline assignment: CDR1 MGHRA and CDR2 YSYEKL. Trimming cost V 1 base and J 4 bases, with 8 bases left between them. The CDR3 is 14 amino acids. The CDR3 nucleotides read TGCGCCAGCAGCCAAGGGGGGGCTAATCAGCCCCAGCATTTT. This translates into CASSQGGANQPQHF.

CDR3 nucleotides: TGTGCCAGCAGAACCGTTAGGACAGGCGCAGAGACCCAGTACTTC. This codes for CASRTVRTGAETQYF. The chain links TRBV6-6 to TRBJ2-5; TRBD1 agrees at 7 bases. CDR1 and CDR2 from the germline V gene are MNHNY and SVGAGI (reference sequence). V lost 6 bases, J lost 4 bases, and 11 bases stayed unmatched. This CDR3 comprises 15 residues.

The chain employs TRBV6-5 and TRBJ2-7; TRBD1 might be the D (7 bases). This CDR3 contains 13 residues. V lost 9 bases and J 5 bases, leaving 17 bases between the germline ends. CDR1 is MNHEY, CDR2 SVGAGI, per germline. For the CDR3, the DNA is TGTGCCAGTGGCGGGACAGCGTTACACGAGCAGTACTTC. Its translation is CASGGTALHEQYF.

This clonotype was seen a few times. The chain has TRBV6-1 and TRBJ1-1; TRBD1 aligns across 7 bases. The CDR3 is made up of 13 amino acids. The germline V gene has CDR1 MNHNS and CDR2 SASEGT. Trimming at V came to 6 bases and at J to 5 bases, leaving 6 bases not matched to a gene. The DNA of the CDR3 is TGTGCCAGCAGCACAGGGGCGACGACTGAAGCTTTCTTT. This codes for CASSTGATTEAFF.

V is TRBV6-2 or TRBV6-3 and J is TRBJ2-7; the D is unclear. This CDR3 region has 13 residues. V was pared by 0 bases and J by 5 bases, with 8 bases between. CDR1 MNHEY and CDR2 SVGEGT come from the germline V gene. CDR3 sequence (DNA): TGTGCCAGCAGTTACTCAGGACGAGACGAGCAGTACGTC. Protein product: CASSYSGRDEQYV.

The V gene is TRBV25-1, the J gene TRBJ1-1; tentatively, D is TRBD1 (5 bases). Trimming took off 10 bases at V and 5 bases at J, with 14 bases between the two ends. CDR1 is MGHDK and CDR2 is SYGVNS in the germline V gene. The CDR3 consists of 12 residues. CDR3 in DNA: TGTGCCACCCAGGGTTGGGGAACTGAAGCTTTCTTT. Its protein is CATQGWGTEAFF.